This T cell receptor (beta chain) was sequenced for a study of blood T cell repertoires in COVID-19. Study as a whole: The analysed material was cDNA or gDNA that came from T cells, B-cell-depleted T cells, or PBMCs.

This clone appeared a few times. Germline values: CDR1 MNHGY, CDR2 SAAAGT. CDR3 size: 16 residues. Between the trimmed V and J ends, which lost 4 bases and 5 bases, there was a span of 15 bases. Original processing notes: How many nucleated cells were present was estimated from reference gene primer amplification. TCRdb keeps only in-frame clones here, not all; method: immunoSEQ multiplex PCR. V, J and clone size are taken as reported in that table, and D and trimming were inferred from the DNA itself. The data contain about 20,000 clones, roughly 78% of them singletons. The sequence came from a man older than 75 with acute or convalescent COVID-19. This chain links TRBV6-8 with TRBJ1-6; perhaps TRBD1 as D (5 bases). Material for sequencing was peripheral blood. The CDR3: CASSSQVVTDNSPLHF. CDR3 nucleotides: TGTGCCAGCAGTTCACAGGTCGTCACCGATAATTCACCCCTCCACTTT.